This is a list of T cell receptor beta chains from one sample in a study of cytomegalovirus exposure and HLA in healthy donors. The data were produced by immunoSEQ multiplex PCR, yet TCRdb's version contains in-frame clones alone and is incomplete. The table shows 150,000 to 200,000 clones, with 80% occurring only once. Sequencing was carried out using PBMCs. These TCRs come from a boy aged 5-17 years in good health and CMV-seronegative. CDR3s include the opening cysteine and the closing phenylalanine or tryptophan. A D gene is named only where the DNA matches it firmly. Part of the rows lack a size; the others show once, few, many or a class for expanded clones.

D	J	size	V	DNA	CDR3
NA	TRBJ2-3	NA	TRBV30	TGTGCCTGGGTCAAGACCGGGGATACGCAGTATTTT	CAWVKTGDTQYF
NA	TRBJ1-6	NA	TRBV5-4	TGTGCCAGCAGCTTGGAGCAGGGCTCAAATTCACCCCTCCACTTT	CASSLEQGSNSPLHF
TRBD1	TRBJ1-2	NA	TRBV6-1	TGTGCCAGCAGTGTCGGGACAGGCAACTATGGCTACACCTTC	CASSVGTGNYGYTF
NA	TRBJ2-7	NA	TRBV4-1	TGCGCCAGCAGCCCGCAGGGGTACGAGCAGTACTTC	CASSPQGYEQYF
TRBD1	TRBJ1-1	NA	TRBV27	TGTGCCAGCAGTGATACAGGGGTAAGTGAAGCTTTCTTT	CASSDTGVSEAFF
NA	TRBJ2-5	NA	TRBV6-5	TGTGCCAGCAGCCTAATACAGGGATGGGAGACCCAGTACTTC	CASSLIQGWETQYF
NA	TRBJ1-2	NA	TRBV4-1	TGCGCCAGCAGCCAAGTCCTCAGGGTCTGGTATGGCTACACCTTC	CASSQVLRVWYGYTF
NA	TRBJ1-6	NA	TRBV10-3	TGTGCCGGTGGGGGAGGCCAAATTAATTCACCCCTCCACTTT	CAGGGGQINSPLHF
TRBD1	TRBJ1-6	NA	TRBV7-9	TGTGCCAGCAGCCCGGGACAGGGTAATTCACCCCTCCACTTT	CASSPGQGNSPLHF
TRBD1	TRBJ1-2	NA	TRBV20-1	TGCAGTGGGGACAGGGATGGCTACACCTTC	CSGDRDGYTF
NA	TRBJ1-3	NA	TRBV6-5	TGTGCCAGCAGCCGCTCGACAGACCATGGAAACACCATATATTTT	CASSRSTDHGNTIYF
TRBD2	TRBJ2-7	NA	TRBV5-1	TGCGCCAGCGGACCCGGGACTAGCGGGACCTACGAGCAGTACTTC	CASGPGTSGTYEQYF
TRBD1	TRBJ2-3	NA	TRBV25-1	TGTGCCAGCACCACCACAGGGGAAACGCAGTATTTT	CASTTTGETQYF
TRBD1	TRBJ2-3	NA	TRBV30	TGTGCCTGGAGTGTTCGAAGGGACAGGGTGAGCACAGATACGCAGTATTTT	CAWSVRRDRVSTDTQYF
NA	TRBJ1-1	NA	TRBV6-5	TGTGCCAGCAGTTACGCCAGGTGGTCCCCTGAAGCTTTCTTT	CASSYARWSPEAFF
TRBD2	TRBJ2-7	NA	TRBV19	TGTGCCAGTAGTAGACCGGGTTCTAGCGGGAGTTTACACGAGCAGTACTTC	CASSRPGSSGSLHEQYF
NA	TRBJ2-3	NA	TRBV6-5	TGTGCCAGCAGTTACACAGGCGTTAGCACAGATACGCAGTATTTT	CASSYTGVSTDTQYF
TRBD1	TRBJ1-1	NA	TRBV9	TGTGCCAGCAGCGAGGTGGGGGGGACAGGAGTGAACACTGAAGCTTTCTTT	CASSEVGGTGVNTEAFF
TRBD1	TRBJ1-1	NA	TRBV6-1	TGTGCCAGCAGTGAACAAGGACAGGGCACTGAAGCTTTCTTT	CASSEQGQGTEAFF
NA	TRBJ1-4	few	TRBV2	TGTGCCAGCAGTGAGCAAGTACAGATTAATGAAAAACTGTTTTTT	CASSEQVQINEKLFF
TRBD2	TRBJ2-1	NA	TRBV6-5	TGTGCCAGCCGGCAAGCGGGGGGGCACTACAATGAGCAGTTCTTC	CASRQAGGHYNEQFF
TRBD1	TRBJ1-2	once	TRBV9	TGTGCCAGCAGCGTAGCTTGGAGGAGGGGGCACAAGTACGGCTACACCTTC	CASSVAWRRGHKYGYTF
TRBD1	TRBJ2-7	NA	TRBV4-2	TGTGCCAGCAGCCAAGCGACAGGGGGCGACGAGCAGTACTTC	CASSQATGGDEQYF
NA	TRBJ1-1	NA	TRBV9	TGTGCCAGCAGCGTAGGGGCGGGCCTGGGGACTGAAGCTTTCTTT	CASSVGAGLGTEAFF
NA	TRBJ2-5	NA	TRBV6-6	TGTGCCAGCAGTTACTCGGAACTACTAACCCAAGAGACCCAGTACTTC	CASSYSELLTQETQYF
NA	TRBJ2-1	NA	TRBV18	TGTGCCAGCTCACCTACAAGACCTCTGAGGGAGCAGTTCTTC	CASSPTRPLREQFF
NA	TRBJ1-3	NA	TRBV6-5	TGTGCCACCGGGACATCTGGAAACACCATATATTTT	CATGTSGNTIYF
NA	TRBJ2-3	NA	TRBV7-6	TGTGCCAGCAGCTTGCCCCCAGCGGAGGCAGATACGCAGTATTTT	CASSLPPAEADTQYF
TRBD1	TRBJ2-7	NA	TRBV2	TGTGCCAGCAGTGATGGGCAGGGGGCCCACGAGCAGTACTTC	CASSDGQGAHEQYF
TRBD1	TRBJ1-4	NA	TRBV30	TGTGCCTGGGCAGGGGGTGCAACTAATGAAAAACTGTTTTTT	CAWAGGATNEKLFF
TRBD2	TRBJ2-7	NA	TRBV13	TGTGCCAGCAGCAATGGACTAGCGGGCCCGCTTGACAAGTACGAGCAGTACTTC	CASSNGLAGPLDKYEQYF
TRBD1	TRBJ2-5	NA	TRBV19	TGTGCCAGTAGTAACGGACAGGGAAGAGGGCCGGAGACCCAGTACTTC	CASSNGQGRGPETQYF
NA	TRBJ1-2	NA	TRBV5-1	TGCGCCAGCAGCTTGGAGCAGGGCGGTGGCTACACCTTC	CASSLEQGGGYTF
TRBD2	TRBJ2-5	NA	TRBV30	TGTGCCTGGACCCTAGCGGGGGGGCCTGGAGGGACCCAGTACTTC	CAWTLAGGPGGTQYF
NA	TRBJ2-7	NA	TRBV6-6	TGTGCCAGCAGGCTTTGGAGTGACGAGCAGTACTTC	CASRLWSDEQYF
NA	TRBJ2-1	NA	TRBV6-5	TGTGCCAGCAGTTATCGCCCTAGCAGTTCGTATGAGCAGTTCTTC	CASSYRPSSSYEQFF
TRBD2	TRBJ2-3	once	TRBV4-2	TGTGCCAGCAGCCAAGGGGGTTTAGTGAGGGAGGGAACAGATACGCAGTATTTT	CASSQGGLVREGTDTQYF